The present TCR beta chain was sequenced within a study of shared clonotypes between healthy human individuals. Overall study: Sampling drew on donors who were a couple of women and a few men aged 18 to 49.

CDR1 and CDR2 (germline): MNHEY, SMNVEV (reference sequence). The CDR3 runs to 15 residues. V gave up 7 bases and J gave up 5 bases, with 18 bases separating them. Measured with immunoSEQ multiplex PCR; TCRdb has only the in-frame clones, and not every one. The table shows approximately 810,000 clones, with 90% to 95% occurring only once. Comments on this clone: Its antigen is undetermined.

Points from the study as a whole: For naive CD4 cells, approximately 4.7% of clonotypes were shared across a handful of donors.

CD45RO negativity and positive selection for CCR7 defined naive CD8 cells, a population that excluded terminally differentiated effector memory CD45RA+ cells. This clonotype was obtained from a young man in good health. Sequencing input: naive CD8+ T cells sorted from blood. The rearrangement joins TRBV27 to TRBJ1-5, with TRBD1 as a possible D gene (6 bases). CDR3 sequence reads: CASTLRTADYQPQHF. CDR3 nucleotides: TGTGCCAGCACCCTCAGGACAGCAGATTATCAGCCCCAGCATTTT.